The present entry profiles one T cell receptor beta chain with its context. The antigen is not known. These data are taken from a study of CD8+ T cells in alopecia areata. The wider study: In an open-label trial, patients got 5 to 10 mg tofacitinib twice daily. Findings and caveats of the study: Against the mouse data, patients shared TCRs less clearly, possibly for HLA reasons. Higher clonality was seen in lesional scalp than in normal scalp, especially in alopecia totalis/universalis.

As the sequencing template, cDNA was produced by extracting RNA and reverse transcribing it. Profiling relied on immunoSEQ multiplex PCR, and the TCRdb table lists in-frame clones only, not all of them. The repertoire holds around 7,800 clones, with around 71% as singletons. Alopecia areata patients provided lesional scalp punch biopsies and peripheral blood. V dropped 5 bases and J dropped 8 bases, with 16 bases sitting between them. CDR1 SGHVS and CDR2 FQNEAQ come from the germline V gene. This CDR3 comprises 14 residues. This chain connects TRBV7-8 to TRBJ2-1; TRBD1 might be the D (5 bases). This receptor was obtained from a human donor with alopecia areata. The material was skin, obtained at week 0. The CDR3 DNA sequence: TGTGCCAGCAGCCAAAACCTTCAGGGTGATGAGCAGTTCTTC. Its protein is CASSQNLQGDEQFF.